Listed here is a single T cell receptor beta chain. Between the trimmed V and J ends, which lost 2 bases and 2 bases, there was a span of 11 bases. The CDR3 totals 15 residues. The data were taken from a study of siplizumab effects on memory and regulatory T cells. The assay was immunoSEQ multiplex PCR, and TCRdb's table has in-frame clones only and misses some. The sample yields over 95,000 clones, 90% to 95% seen once. The sequence was obtained from a human donor in good health. The chain recombines TRBV23-1 with TRBJ2-3, with TRBD2 as a possible D gene (6 bases). TRBV23-1 is identified as an open reading frame with a role that is uncertain. Material for sequencing was non-Treg CD4+ T cells sorted from blood. In nucleotides, the CDR3 is TGCGCCAGCAGTCAACCCCCGGACTACACAGATACGCAGTATTTT. It codes for CASSQPPDYTDTQYF.